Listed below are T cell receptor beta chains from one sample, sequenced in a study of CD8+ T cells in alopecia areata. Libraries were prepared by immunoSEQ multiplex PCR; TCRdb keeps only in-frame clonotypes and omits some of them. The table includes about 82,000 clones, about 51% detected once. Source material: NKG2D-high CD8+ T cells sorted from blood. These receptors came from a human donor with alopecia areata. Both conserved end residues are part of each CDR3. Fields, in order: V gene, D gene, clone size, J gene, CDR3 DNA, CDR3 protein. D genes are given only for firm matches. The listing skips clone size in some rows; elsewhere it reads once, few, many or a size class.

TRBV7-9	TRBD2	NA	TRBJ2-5	TGTGCCAGCGGATTAGCGGGAGCGGGCGAGACCCAGTACTTC	CASGLAGAGETQYF
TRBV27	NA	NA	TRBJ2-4	TGTGCCACCTCTACAGGGTTACAAAACATTCAGTACTTC	CATSTGLQNIQYF
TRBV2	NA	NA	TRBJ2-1	TGTGCCAGCAGGGAAAGGGGGGCTGAGCAGTTCTTC	CASRERGAEQFF
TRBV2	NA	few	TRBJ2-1	TGTGCCAGCAGTGCTCCTAGTGGACAGCAGTTCTTC	CASSAPSGQQFF
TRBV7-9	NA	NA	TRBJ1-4	TGTGCCAGCAGCCTTGATTCGGAAAAACTGTTTTTT	CASSLDSEKLFF
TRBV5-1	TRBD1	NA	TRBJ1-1	TGCGCCAGCCAGGACAGGGAGGTCACTGAAGCTTTCTTT	CASQDREVTEAFF
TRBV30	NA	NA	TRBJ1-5	TGTGCCTGGAGTTCTGATAGCAATCAGCCCCAGCATTTT	CAWSSDSNQPQHF
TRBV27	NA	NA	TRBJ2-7	TGTGCCAGCGGACATAGCGAGCAGTACTTC	CASGHSEQYF
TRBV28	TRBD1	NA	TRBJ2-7	TGTGCCAGCAGGACCGCCCGCTGGGGGACAGAGACCTACGAGCAGTACTTC	CASRTARWGTETYEQYF
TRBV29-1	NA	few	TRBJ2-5	TGCAGCGTTGTTACTCGGCACCTCGAAGGAGGGACCCAGTACTTC	CSVVTRHLEGGTQYF
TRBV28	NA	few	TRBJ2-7	TGTGCCAGCCAGCGTCGGGCCTCTAGCTCCTACGAGCAGTACTTC	CASQRRASSSYEQYF
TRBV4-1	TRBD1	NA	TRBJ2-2	TGCGCCAGCAGCCCACAGGGGAGCACCGGGGAGCTGTTTTTT	CASSPQGSTGELFF
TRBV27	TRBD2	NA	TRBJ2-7	TGTGCCAGCAGTTTATTGGCTAGCGGGAGCTCCTACGAGCAGTACTTC	CASSLLASGSSYEQYF
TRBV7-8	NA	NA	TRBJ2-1	TGTGCCAGCAGCTTGGGCAATGAGCAGTTCTTC	CASSLGNEQFF
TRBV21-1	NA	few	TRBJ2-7	TGTGCCAGCAGCAAGCTCCGGGACACATACTACGAGCAGTACTTC	CASSKLRDTYYEQYF
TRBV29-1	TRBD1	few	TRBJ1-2	TGCAGCGTTCGGACTTCGGGACAGGGATCCAATGGCTACACCTTC	CSVRTSGQGSNGYTF
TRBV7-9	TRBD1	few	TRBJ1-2	TGTGCCAGCAGCAAGGGGACAGGGAACTATGGCTACACCTTC	CASSKGTGNYGYTF
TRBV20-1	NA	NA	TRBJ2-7	TGCAGTGCCGAGGACTCTTACGAGCAGTACTTC	CSAEDSYEQYF
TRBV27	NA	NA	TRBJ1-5	TGTGCCAGCAGTTCCGGGTATAGCAATCAGCCCCAGCATTTT	CASSSGYSNQPQHF
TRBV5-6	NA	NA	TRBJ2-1	TGTGCCAGCAGCTTTATCAGCTCCTACAATGAGCAGTTCTTC	CASSFISSYNEQFF
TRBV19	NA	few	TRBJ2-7	TGTGCCAGTAGTCTTGCCGGGACAAAGGACGAGCAGTACTTC	CASSLAGTKDEQYF
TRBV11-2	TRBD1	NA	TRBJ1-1	TGTGCCAGCGACAGGGTGAACACTGAAGCTTTCTTT	CASDRVNTEAFF
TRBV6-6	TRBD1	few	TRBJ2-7	TGTGCCAGCAACGAGGGACAGGCCTACGAGCAGTACTTC	CASNEGQAYEQYF
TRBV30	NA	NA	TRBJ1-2	TGTGCCTGGAGTGGGATCTTCGGCTACACCTTC	CAWSGIFGYTF
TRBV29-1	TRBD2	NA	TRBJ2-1	TGCAGCGCTATACTAGCGGGCGGGCGGTTTAGGGCCGATGAGCAGTTCTTC	CSAILAGGRFRADEQFF
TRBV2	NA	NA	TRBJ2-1	TGTGCCAGCAGCGGAGTGGAGCAGTTCTTC	CASSGVEQFF
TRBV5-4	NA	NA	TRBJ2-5	TGTGCCAGCAGCTTGTACAGCCAAGAGACCCAGTACTTC	CASSLYSQETQYF
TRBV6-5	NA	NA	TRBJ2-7	TGTGCCAGCGGTACAATACCGGGAGAGCAGTACTTC	CASGTIPGEQYF
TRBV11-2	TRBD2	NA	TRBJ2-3	TGTGCCAGCAGCTGGGACTACAACACAGATACGCAGTATTTT	CASSWDYNTDTQYF
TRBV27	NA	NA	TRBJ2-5	TGTGCCAGCAGTAGCGATGGGGGAATGGAGACCCAGTACTTC	CASSSDGGMETQYF
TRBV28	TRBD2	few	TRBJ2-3	TGTGCCAGCAGCCCGACGGGGGGGCGTTCGGATACGCAGTATTTT	CASSPTGGRSDTQYF
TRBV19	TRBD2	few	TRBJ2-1	TGTGCCAGTAGTATAGGAGCGAGCGGGAGATTCATGAATGAGCAGTTCTTC	CASSIGASGRFMNEQFF
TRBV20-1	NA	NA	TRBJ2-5	TGCAGTGCGGGGCAGCAAGAGACCCAGTACTTC	CSAGQQETQYF
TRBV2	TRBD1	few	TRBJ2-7	TGTGCCAGCAGTGGACAGGGGGGTTTCTACGAGCAGTACTTC	CASSGQGGFYEQYF
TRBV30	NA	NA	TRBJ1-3	TGTGCCTGGAGGACACGACAGCCTACACCCTCAGGAAACACCATATATTTT	CAWRTRQPTPSGNTIYF
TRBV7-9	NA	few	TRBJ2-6	TGTGCCAGCAGCACCAACCTGAGGGACACCGGGACCGGGGCCAACGTCCTGACTTTC	CASSTNLRDTGTGANVLTF
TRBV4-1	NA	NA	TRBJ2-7	TGCGCCAGCAGCTTTTCTAGCGTACCCTCCTACGAGCAGTACTTC	CASSFSSVPSYEQYF
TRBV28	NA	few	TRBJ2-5	TGTGCCAGCAGTTTGGGCCAGCAAGAGACCCAGTACTTC	CASSLGQQETQYF
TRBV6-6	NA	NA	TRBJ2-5	TGTGCCAGCAGTTACTCTAGACTCCAAGAGACCCAGTACTTC	CASSYSRLQETQYF
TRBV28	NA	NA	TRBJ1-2	TGTGCCAGCAGCCCGGCAGGGGAATATGGCTACACCTTC	CASSPAGEYGYTF
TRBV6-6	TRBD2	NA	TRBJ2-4	TGTGCCAGCATCCTAGGTAGCGGGGGGAGCCAAAACATTCAGTACTTC	CASILGSGGSQNIQYF
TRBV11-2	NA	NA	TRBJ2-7	TGTGCCAGCGGCTACGAGCAGTACTTC	CASGYEQYF
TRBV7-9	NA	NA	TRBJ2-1	TGTGCCAGCAGCTTAGTGAGGCTAGCAACCTACAATGAGCAGTTCTTC	CASSLVRLATYNEQFF
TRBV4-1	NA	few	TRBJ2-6	TGCGCCAGCAGCCCCTTGGTGGGGGCCAACGTCCTGACTTTC	CASSPLVGANVLTF
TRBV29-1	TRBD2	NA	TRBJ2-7	TGCAGCGTCAAAGGAGGGGCGGGAGGGAGAGCCGAGCAGTACTTC	CSVKGGAGGRAEQYF
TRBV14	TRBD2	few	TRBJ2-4	TGTGCCAGCAGCTACAGCGGGAGGAGTGGCATTCAGTACTTC	CASSYSGRSGIQYF